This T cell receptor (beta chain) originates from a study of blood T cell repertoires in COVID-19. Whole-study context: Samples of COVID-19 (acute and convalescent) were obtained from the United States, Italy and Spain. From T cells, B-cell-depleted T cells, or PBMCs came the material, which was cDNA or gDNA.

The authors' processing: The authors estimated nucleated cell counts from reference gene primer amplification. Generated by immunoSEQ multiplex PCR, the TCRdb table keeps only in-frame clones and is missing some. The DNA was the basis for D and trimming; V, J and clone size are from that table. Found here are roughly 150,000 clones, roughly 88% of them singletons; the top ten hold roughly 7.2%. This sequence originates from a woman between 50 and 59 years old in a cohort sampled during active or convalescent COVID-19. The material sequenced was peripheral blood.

The CDR3 is CAWTPVGDRGSYEQYF. The CDR3 nucleotides read TGTGCCTGGACCCCGGTGGGGGACCGGGGGTCCTACGAGCAGTACTTC. This chain uses TRBV30 with TRBJ2-7, with D possibly being TRBD2 (6 bases). The CDR3 is 16 residues long. In germline, CDR1 is GTSNPN, CDR2 SVGIG (reference sequence). Trimming pared 4 bases from V and 1 base from J, leaving 20 bases between.